This T cell receptor (beta chain) was captured in a study of PD-L1 blockade in urothelial cancer (dated by TCRdb to the late 2010s). Background on the whole study: Therapy was started in the mid-2010s for all patients, and atezolizumab 1,200 mg was administered intravenously every 3 weeks. About 90% of the roughly 29 patients were identified as males with urothelial cancer of bladder origin, and a prior smoking history was reported by 18 of 29 patients. An ECOG performance status of 0 or 1 was recorded for the patients, and 0 to 3 prior chemotherapy regimens had been received by the patients. Blood samples were analyzed at 3 weeks after treatment start (second dose) and at 6 weeks after treatment start. A median of about 150,000 T cells and some 90,000 unique TCRs was obtained from blood samples, and a median clonality of approximately 0.077 was observed. Somatic, immune and clinical correlates of response to PD-L1 blockade with atezolizumab in urothelial cancer were the focus of an exploratory multi-omic analysis. Pretreatment tumor samples, along with matched peripheral blood serially collected before and after atezolizumab treatment, were subjected to TCR sequencing. Durable clinical benefit was defined as progression-free survival longer than 6 months, and TCR features were also tested against progression-free and overall survival. In the same patients, whole exome sequencing and RNA sequencing of pretreatment tumors were performed in addition to TCR sequencing. Several patients achieved durable clinical benefit and about 22 did not. Pretreatment blood TCR-seq was available for about 27 patients, at least one posttreatment blood collection was obtained for about 24 patients, and tumor TCR-seq was available for about 24 patients. Overall study outcomes, separate from this receptor: Among patients with durable benefit, tumor-associated TCR clones showed greater expansion in peripheral blood 3 weeks after treatment started (n ≈ 23, p = 0.022). A pretreatment peripheral blood TCR clonality below the median was linked to improved progression-free and overall survival. Because the sample size was small (n ≈ 28) and many of the analyses were exploratory, the results are meant to be hypothesis-generating.

About this clone itself: Its recognized antigen is unknown. No base qualities exist here, and no much larger clone lies one base off it.

Each PCR received spiked-in synthetic TCR analog templates so that absolute template abundance could be estimated from read counts. The immunoSEQ assay used bias-controlled V and J gene primers to amplify TCRbeta CDR3 regions from genomic DNA. Rearranged TCRbeta segments were sequenced at approximately 20X coverage. The published analysis was carried out like this. Sequencing errors were corrected by clustering and CDR3s were annotated against IMGT to assign V, D and J genes. Downstream analyses used only productive TCRbeta rearrangements and left out out-of-frame or stop-codon sequences. To compute clonality, Shannon entropy was normalized by the log of the number of unique productive sequences and then subtracted from one. Fisher's exact test with Benjamini-Hochberg correction, at a threshold of adjusted p below 0.01, was used to find clones that differed between time points or between blood and tumor. Here the immuneACCESS table is served through TCRdb, limited to in-frame sequences with V and J called. Missing clones are a known gap in these copies; in checked studies unresolved V genes cover under half, and the rest lacks a known reason. That table supplies the V and J calls and clone size; D and trimming were determined from the DNA. Present in this sample are under 25,000 clones, approximately 90% of which were seen just once. The ten largest clones take up around 11% of the sample.

The CDR3 spans 12 residues, from the cysteine through the phenylalanine. Only the CDR3 portion is preserved as DNA: 36 bases, with reading frame beginning at the first base. CDR1 and CDR2, per the germline V gene, are SGHRS and YFSETQ. Trimming removed 0 bases from V and 8 bases from J, leaving 8 bases between the germline ends. Taken with the paper, the label for time point translates to: peripheral blood 6 weeks after treatment start. A total of 25 to 30 patients with locally advanced or metastatic urothelial carcinoma, treated at Memorial Sloan Kettering on a trial protocol, made up the cohort. Peripheral blood mononuclear cells were collected pretreatment and during treatment, at between 1 and 8 total time points per patient. The Qiagen DNeasy Blood extraction kit was used to purify genomic DNA from total PBMCs and tumor samples. PBMCs were collected pretreatment and during treatment, and were isolated and stored as previously described.

The receptor chain draws on TRBV5-1 and TRBJ1-2; the D region possibly corresponds to TRBD1 (6 bases align). Specimen: PBMCs, collected around atezolizumab (anti-PD-L1) treatment. The receptor's source is an older woman with urothelial cancer. The sequenced DNA: TGCGCCAGCAGCTTGGCAGGGGAAGGCTACACCTTC. The encoded protein is CASSLAGEGYTF. With the rest looked up from the reference TRBV5-1 and TRBJ1-2 genes rather than sequenced, the full variable domain is KAGVTQTPRYLIKTRGQQVTLSCSPISGHRSVSWYQQTPGQGLQFLFEYFSETQRNKGNFPGRFSGRQFSNSRSEMNVSTLELGDSALYLCASSLAGEGYTFGSGTRLTVV.